The entry below describes one TCR beta chain. What it binds is unknown. Profiling relied on immunoSEQ multiplex PCR, and the TCRdb table lists in-frame clones only, not all of them. Among millions of clones listed, about 94% were seen once. The data originate from a study of shared clonotypes between healthy human individuals. Whole-study findings and limits: Larger richness was generally estimated for naive than memory subsets. The generation probabilities recorded for non-shared clonotypes fell below those of clonotypes shared by all four donors.

Terminally differentiated effector memory CD45RA+ cells were excluded by CCR7 positive selection of CD45RO-negative cells. Donors, without exception, were Caucasian adults residing in Nashville, Tennessee. The receptor was derived from a man younger than 30 in good health. Sequenced material: naive CD8+ T cells sorted from blood.

CDR3 in amino acids: CAVRKGTNEQFF. For the CDR3, the DNA is TGTGCCGTCCGTAAGGGGACCAATGAGCAGTTCTTC. V usage is TRBV27 and J usage is TRBJ2-1; either TRBD1 or TRBD2 may supply D (5 bases each). Germline V CDR1 and CDR2: MNHEY, SMNVEV (reference sequence). Trimming shortened V by 11 bases and J by 6 bases, and 14 bases separated the two germline ends. This CDR3 is 12 amino acids long.